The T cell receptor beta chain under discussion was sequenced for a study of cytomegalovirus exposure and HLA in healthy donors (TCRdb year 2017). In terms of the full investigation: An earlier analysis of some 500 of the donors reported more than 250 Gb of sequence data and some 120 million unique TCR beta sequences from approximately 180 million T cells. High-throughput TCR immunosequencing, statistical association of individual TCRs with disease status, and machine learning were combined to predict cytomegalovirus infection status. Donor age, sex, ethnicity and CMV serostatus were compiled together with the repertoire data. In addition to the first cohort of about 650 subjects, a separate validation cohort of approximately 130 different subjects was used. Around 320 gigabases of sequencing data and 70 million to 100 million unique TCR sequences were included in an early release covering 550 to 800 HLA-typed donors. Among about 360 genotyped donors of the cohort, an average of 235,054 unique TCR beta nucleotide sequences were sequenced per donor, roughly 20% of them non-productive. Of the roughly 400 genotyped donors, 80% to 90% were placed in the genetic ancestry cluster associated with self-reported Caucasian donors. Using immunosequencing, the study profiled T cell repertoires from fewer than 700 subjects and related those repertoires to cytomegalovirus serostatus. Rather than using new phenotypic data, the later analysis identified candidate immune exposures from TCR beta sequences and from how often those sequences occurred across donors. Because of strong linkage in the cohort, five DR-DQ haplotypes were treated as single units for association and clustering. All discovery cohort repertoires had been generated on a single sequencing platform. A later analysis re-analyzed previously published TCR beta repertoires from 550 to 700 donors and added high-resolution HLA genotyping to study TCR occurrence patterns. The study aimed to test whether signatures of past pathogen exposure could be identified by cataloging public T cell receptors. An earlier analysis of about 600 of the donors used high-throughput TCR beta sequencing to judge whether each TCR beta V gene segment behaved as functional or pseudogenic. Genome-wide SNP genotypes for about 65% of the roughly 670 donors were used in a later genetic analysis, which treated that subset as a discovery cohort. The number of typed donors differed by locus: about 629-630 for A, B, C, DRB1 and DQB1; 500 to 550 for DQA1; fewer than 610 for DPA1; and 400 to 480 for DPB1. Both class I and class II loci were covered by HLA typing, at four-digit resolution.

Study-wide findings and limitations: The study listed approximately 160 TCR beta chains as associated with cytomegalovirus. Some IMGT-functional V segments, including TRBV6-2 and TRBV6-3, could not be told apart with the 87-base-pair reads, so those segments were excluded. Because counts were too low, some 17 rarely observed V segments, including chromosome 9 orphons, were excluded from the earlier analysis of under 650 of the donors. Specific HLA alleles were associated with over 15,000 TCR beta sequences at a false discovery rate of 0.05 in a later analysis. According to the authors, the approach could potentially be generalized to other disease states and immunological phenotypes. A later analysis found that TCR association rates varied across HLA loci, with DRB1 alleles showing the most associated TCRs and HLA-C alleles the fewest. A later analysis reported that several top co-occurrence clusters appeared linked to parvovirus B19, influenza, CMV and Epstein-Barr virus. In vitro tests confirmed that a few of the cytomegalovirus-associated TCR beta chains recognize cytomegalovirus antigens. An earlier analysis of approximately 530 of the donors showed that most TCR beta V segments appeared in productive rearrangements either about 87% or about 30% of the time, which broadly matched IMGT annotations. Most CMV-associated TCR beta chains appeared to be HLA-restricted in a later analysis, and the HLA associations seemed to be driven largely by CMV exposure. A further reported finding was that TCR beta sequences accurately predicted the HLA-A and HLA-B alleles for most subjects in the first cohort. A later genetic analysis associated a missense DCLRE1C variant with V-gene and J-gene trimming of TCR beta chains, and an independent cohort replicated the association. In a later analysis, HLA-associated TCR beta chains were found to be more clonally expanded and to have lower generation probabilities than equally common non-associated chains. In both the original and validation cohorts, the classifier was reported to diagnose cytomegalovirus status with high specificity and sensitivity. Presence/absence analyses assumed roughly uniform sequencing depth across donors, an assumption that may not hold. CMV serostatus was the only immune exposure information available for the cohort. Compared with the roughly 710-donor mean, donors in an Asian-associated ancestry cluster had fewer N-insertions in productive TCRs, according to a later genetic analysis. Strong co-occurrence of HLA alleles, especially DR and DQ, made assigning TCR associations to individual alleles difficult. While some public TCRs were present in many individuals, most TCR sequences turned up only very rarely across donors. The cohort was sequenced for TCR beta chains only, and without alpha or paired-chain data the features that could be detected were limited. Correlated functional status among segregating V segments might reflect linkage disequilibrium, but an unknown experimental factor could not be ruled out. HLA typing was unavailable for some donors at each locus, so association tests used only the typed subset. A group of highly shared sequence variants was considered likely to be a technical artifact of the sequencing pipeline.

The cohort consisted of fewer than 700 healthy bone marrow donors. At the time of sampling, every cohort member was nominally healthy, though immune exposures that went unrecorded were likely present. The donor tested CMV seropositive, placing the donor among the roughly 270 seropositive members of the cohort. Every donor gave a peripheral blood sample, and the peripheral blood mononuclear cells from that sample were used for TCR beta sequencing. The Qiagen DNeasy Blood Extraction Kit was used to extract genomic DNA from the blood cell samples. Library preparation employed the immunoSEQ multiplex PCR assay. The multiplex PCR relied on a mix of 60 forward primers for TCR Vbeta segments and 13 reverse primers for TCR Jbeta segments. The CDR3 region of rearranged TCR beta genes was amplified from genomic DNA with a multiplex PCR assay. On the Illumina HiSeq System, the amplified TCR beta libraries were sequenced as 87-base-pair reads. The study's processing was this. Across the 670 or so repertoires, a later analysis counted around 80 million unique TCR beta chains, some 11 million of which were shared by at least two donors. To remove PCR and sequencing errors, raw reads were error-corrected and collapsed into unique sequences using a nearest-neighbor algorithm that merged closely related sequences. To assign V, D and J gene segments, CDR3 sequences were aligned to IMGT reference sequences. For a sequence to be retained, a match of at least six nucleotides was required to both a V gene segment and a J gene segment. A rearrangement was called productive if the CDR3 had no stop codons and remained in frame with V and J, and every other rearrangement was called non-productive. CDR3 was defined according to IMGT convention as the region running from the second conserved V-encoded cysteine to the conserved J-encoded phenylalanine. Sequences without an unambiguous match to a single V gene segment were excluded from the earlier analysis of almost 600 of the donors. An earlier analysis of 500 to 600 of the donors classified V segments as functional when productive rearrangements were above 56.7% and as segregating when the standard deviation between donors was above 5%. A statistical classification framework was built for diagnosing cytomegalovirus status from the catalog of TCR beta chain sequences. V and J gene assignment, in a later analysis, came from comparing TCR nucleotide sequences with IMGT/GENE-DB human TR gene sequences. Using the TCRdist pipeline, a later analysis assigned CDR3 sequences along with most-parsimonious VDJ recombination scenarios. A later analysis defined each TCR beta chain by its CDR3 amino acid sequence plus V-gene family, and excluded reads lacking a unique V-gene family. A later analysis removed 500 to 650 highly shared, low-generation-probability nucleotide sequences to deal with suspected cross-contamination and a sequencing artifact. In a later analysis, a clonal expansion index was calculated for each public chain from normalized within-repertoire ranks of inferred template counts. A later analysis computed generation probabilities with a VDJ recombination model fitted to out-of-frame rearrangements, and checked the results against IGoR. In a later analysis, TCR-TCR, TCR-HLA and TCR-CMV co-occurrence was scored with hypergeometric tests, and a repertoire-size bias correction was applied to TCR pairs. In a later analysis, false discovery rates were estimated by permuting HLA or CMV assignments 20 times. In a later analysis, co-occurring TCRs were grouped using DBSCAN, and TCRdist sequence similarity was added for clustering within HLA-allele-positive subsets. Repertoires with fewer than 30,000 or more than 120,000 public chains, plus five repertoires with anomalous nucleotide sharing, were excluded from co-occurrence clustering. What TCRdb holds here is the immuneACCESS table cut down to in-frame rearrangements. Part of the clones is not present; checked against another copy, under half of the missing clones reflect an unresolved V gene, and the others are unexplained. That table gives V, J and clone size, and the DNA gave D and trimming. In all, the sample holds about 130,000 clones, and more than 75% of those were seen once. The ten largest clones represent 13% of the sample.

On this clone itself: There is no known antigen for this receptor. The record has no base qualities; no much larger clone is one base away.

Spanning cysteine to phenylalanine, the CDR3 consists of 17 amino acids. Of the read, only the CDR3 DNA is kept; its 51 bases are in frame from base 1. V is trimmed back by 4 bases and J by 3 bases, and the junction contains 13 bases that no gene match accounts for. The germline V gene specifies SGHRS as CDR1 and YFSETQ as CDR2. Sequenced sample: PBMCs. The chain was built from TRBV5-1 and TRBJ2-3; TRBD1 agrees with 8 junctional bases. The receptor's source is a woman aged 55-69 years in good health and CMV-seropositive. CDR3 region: CASSLGGQGAWTDTQYF. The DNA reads TGCGCCAGCAGCCTGGGGGGCCAGGGGGCTTGGACAGATACGCAGTATTTT. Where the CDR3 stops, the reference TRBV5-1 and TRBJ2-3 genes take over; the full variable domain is KAGVTQTPRYLIKTRGQQVTLSCSPISGHRSVSWYQQTPGQGLQFLFEYFSETQRNKGNFPGRFSGRQFSNSRSEMNVSTLELGDSALYLCASSLGGQGAWTDTQYFGPGTRLTVL.